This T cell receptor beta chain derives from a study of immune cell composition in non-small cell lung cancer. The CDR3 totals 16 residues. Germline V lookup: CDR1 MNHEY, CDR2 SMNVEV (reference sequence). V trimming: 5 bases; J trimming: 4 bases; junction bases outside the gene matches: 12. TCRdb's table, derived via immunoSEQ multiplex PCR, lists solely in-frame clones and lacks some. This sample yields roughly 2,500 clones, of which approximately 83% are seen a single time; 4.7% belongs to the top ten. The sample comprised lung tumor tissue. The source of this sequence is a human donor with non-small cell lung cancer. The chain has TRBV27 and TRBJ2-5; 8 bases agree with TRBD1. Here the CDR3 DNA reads TGTGCCAGCAGTCATGGACAGGGAATGGGGTCAGAGACCCAGTACTTC. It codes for CASSHGQGMGSETQYF.